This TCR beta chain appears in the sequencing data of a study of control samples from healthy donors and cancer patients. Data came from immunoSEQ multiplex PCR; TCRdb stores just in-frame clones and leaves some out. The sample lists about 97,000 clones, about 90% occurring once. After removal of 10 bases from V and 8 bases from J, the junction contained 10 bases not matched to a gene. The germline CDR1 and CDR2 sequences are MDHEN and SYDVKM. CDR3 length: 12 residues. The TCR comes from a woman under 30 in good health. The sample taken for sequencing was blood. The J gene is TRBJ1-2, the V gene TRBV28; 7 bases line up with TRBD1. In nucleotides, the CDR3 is TGTGCCACGGGTCAGGGGGTAATGGGCTACACCTTC. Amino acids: CATGQGVMGYTF.